The entry below gives a single T cell receptor (beta chain) sequence along with its context. The antigen is unknown. The entry originates in a study of cytomegalovirus exposure and HLA in healthy donors. Germline V gene data show CDR1 as SGHTS and CDR2 as YDEGEE. V lost 0 bases and J lost 6; bases outside the gene matches: 3. There are 14 residues in the CDR3. Despite likely unrecorded immune exposures, the donors were nominally healthy at the time of sampling. Study-wide results and caveats: The productive fraction for most TCR beta V segments was about 90% or about 30% in an earlier analysis. More clonal expansion characterized HLA-associated TCR beta chains than equally common others in a later analysis.

PCR amplification relied on 60 Vbeta primers (plus 13 Jbeta primers). Generated by immunoSEQ multiplex PCR, the TCRdb table keeps only in-frame clones and is missing some. Of about 270,000 clones in the sample, roughly two thirds were seen once. This receptor was identified in a female donor in good health and CMV-seronegative. The J gene is TRBJ1-5, the V gene TRBV5-8; 7 bases fit TRBD1. The sequenced sample was PBMCs. The CDR3 DNA follows: TGTGCCAGCAGCTTGGAGGGGGCGGGTCAGCCCCAGCATTTT. Translated: CASSLEGAGQPQHF.